The sample holds a few counts of the clone carrying this T cell receptor (beta chain). MiXCR was run by TCRdb on the 5' RACE reads, yielding one entry per CDR3 protein. The profile covers 550,000 to 650,000 distinct CDR3 sequences, with 17% appearing a single time and approximately 8.1% taken by the ten largest. Per the germline V gene, CDR1 is MGHRA and CDR2 is YSYEKL. V lost 1 base and J 5 bases, leaving 13 bases between the germline ends. CDR3 length: 15 amino acids. This record belongs to a study of T-cell memory formation after mild COVID-19. V usage is TRBV4-1 and J usage is TRBJ2-3; the D gene is possibly TRBD2 (5 bases). Specimen: PBMCs or a T cell subset sorted from them (not recorded which). The sequence was obtained from an adult woman who had mild COVID-19 (a few samples of this study predate the infection). Cell type and time point are not known. CDR3 in DNA: TGCGCCAGCAGCCAAGTCCCGAGAGGAGGAGATACGCAGTATTTT. It yields the protein CASSQVPRGGDTQYF.